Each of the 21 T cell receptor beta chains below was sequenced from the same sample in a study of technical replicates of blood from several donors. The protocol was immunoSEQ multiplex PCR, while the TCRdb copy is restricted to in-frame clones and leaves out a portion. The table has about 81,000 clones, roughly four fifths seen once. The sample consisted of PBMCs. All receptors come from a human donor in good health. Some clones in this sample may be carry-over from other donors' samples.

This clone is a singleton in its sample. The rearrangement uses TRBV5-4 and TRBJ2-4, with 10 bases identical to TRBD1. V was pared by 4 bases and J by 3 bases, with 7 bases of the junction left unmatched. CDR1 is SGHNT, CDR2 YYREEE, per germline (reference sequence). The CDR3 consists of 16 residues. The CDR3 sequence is CASSTSGTGVKNIQYF. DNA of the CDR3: TGTGCCAGCAGCACATCCGGGACAGGGGTCAAAAACATTCAGTACTTC.

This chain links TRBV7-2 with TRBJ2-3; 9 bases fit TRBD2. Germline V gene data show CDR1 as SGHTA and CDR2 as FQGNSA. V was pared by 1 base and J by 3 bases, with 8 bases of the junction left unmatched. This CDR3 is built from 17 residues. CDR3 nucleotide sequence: TGTGCCAGCAGCTTAGTTTCGGCGGGGGGGTGGACAGATACGCAGTATTTT. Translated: CASSLVSAGGWTDTQYF.

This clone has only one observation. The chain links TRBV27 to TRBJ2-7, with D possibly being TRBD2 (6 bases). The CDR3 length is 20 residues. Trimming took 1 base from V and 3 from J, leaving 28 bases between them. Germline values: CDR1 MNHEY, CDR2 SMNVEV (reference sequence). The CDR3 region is CASSLYPMNYNGRYCYEQYF. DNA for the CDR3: TGTGCCAGCAGTTTATACCCCATGAATTATAACGGGAGATATTGCTACGAGCAGTACTTC.

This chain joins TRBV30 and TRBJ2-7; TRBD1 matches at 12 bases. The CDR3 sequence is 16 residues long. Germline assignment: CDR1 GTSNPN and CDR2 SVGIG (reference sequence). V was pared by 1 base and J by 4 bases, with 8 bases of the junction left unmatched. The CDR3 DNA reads TGTGCCTGGAGTGCGGAGGGACAGGGGGCGTCTTACGAGCAGTACTTC. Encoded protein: CAWSAEGQGASYEQYF. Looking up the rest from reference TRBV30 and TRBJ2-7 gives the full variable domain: SQTIHQWPATLVQPVGSPLSLECTVEGTSNPNLYWYRQAAGRGLQLLFYSVGIGQISSEVPQNLSASRPQDRQFILSSKKLLLSDSGFYLCAWSAEGQGASYEQYFGPGTRLTVT.

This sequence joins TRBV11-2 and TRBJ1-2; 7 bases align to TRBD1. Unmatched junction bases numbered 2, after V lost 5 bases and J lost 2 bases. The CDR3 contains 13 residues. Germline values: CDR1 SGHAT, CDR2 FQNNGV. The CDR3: CASSPDRNYGYTF. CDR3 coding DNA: TGTGCCAGCAGCCCGGACAGGAACTATGGCTACACCTTC.

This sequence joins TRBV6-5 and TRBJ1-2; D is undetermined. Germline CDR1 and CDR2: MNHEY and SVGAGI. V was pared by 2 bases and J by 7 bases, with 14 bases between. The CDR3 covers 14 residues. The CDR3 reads CASSYRGPPSGYTF. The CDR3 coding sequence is TGTGCCAGCAGTTACCGAGGCCCACCATCTGGCTACACCTTC.

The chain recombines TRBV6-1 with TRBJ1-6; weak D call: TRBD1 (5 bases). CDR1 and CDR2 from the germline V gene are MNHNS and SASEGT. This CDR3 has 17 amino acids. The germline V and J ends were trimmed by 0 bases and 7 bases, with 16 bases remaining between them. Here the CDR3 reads CASSEAPPQGGNSPLHF. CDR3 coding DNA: TGTGCCAGCAGTGAAGCCCCCCCGCAGGGTGGGAATTCACCCCTCCACTTT.

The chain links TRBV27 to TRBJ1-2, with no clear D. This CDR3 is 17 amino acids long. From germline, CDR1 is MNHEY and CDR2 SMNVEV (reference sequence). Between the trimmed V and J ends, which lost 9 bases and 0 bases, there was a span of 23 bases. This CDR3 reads CARRGMATTEPNYGYTF. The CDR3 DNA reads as TGTGCCAGGAGAGGGATGGCTACGACCGAGCCTAACTATGGCTACACCTTC.

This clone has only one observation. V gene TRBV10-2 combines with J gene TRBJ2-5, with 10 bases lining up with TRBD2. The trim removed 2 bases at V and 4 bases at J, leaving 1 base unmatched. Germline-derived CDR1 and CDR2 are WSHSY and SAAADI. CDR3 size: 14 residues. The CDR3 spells CASSEGLAVETQYF. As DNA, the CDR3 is TGCGCCAGCAGTGAGGGACTAGCGGTAGAGACCCAGTACTTC.

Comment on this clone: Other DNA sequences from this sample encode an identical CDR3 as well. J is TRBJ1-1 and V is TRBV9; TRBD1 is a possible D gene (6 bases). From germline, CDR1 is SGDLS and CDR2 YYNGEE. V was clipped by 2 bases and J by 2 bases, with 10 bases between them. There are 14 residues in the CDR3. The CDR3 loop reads CASSVAGGNTEAFF. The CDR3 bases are TGTGCCAGCAGCGTCGCGGGGGGCAACACTGAAGCTTTCTTT.

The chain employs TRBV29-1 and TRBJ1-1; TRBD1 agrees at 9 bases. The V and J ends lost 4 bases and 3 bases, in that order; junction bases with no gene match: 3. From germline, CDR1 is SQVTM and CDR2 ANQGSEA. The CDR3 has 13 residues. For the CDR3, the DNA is TGCAGCGTTGGGACAGGGGCGGACACTGAAGCTTTCTTT. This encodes CSVGTGADTEAFF.

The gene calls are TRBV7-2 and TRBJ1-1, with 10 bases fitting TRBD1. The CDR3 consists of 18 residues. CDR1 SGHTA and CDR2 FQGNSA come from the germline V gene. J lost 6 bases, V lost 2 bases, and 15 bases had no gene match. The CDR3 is CASSLYRVGTGVGAEAFF. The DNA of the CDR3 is TGTGCCAGCAGCTTATATAGGGTGGGGACAGGGGTGGGGGCTGAAGCTTTCTTT.

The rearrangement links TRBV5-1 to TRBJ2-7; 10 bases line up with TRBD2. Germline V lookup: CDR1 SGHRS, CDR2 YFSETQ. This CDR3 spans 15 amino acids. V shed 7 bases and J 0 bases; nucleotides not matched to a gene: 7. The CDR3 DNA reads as TGCGCCAGCGCGGGCGGGACTAGCGACTCCTACGAGCAGTACTTC. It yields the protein CASAGGTSDSYEQYF.

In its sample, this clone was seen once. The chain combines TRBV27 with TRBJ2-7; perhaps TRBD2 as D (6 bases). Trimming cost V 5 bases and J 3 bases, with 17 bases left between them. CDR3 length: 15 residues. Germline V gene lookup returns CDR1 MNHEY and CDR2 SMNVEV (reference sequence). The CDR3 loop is CASSATIAVGYEQYF. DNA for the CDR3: TGTGCCAGCAGTGCAACAATAGCGGTTGGCTACGAGCAGTACTTC.

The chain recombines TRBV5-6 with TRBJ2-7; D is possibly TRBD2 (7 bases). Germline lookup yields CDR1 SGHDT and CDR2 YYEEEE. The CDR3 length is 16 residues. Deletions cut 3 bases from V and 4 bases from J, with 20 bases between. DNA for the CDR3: TGTGCCAGCAGCTCATGGGCGGGGGCCCCCGGGTACGAGCAGTACTTC. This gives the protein CASSSWAGAPGYEQYF.

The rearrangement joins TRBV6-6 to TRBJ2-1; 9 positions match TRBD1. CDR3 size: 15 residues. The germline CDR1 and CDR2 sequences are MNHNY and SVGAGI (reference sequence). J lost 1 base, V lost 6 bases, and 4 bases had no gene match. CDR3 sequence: CASSDRGSSYNEQFF. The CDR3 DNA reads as TGTGCCAGCAGCGACAGGGGGTCATCCTACAATGAGCAGTTCTTC.

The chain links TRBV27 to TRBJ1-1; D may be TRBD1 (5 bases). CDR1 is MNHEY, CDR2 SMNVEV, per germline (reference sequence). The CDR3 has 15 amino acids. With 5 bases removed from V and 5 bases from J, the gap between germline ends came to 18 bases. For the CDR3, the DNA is TGTGCCAGCAGTCCCGGGAGGGGAGTTTGGACTGAAGCTTTCTTT. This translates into CASSPGRGVWTEAFF.

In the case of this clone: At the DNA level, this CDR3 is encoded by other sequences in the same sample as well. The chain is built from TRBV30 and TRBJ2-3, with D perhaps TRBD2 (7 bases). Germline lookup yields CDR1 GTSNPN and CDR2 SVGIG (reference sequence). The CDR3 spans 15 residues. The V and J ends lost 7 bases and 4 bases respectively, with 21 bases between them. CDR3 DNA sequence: TGTGCCTCCCCAGGCGACCGGGGGGCGCCAGATACGCAGTATTTT. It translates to CASPGDRGAPDTQYF.

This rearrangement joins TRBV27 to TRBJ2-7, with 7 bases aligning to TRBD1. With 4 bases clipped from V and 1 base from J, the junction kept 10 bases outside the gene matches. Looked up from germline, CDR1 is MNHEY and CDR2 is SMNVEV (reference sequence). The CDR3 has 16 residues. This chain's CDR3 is CASSWSQAGGSYEQYF. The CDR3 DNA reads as TGTGCCAGCAGTTGGTCTCAGGCAGGGGGATCCTACGAGCAGTACTTC.

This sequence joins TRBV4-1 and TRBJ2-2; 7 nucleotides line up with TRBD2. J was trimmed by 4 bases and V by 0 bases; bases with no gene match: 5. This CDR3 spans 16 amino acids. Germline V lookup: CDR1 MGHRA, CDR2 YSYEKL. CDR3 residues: CASSQEGGRLTGELFF. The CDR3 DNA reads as TGCGCCAGCAGCCAAGAGGGAGGGCGCCTCACCGGGGAGCTGTTTTTT.

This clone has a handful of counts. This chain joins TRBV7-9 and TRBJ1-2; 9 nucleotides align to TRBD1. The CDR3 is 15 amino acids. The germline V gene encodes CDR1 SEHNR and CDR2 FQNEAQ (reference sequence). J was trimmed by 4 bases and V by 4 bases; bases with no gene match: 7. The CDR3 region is CASSYPGQGTYGYTF. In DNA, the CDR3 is TGTGCCAGCAGCTACCCGGGACAGGGAACCTATGGCTACACCTTC.